These T cell receptor beta chains were read from a single sample in a study of blood T cells in healthy people across ages. Via MiXCR, TCRdb re-called the 5' RACE reads, giving one row per CDR3 protein. The profile shows about 1.8 million distinct CDR3 sequences, about 50% of them singletons. Sequenced: blood. Receptor source: a woman aged 35 to 49 in good health. CDR3s include the opening cysteine and the closing phenylalanine or tryptophan. D genes are given only for firm matches. Clone size is shown for a subset of rows, as once, few, many or a class of expanded clone.

j_call	cdr3_length	v_call	d_call	clone_size	cdr3_aa	cdr3_nt
TRBJ2-5	14	TRBV15	-	few	CATSGPQGYRAQYF	TGTGCCACCAGCGGACCTCAGGGTTATAGAGCCCAGTACTTC
TRBJ2-7	16	TRBV12-3/TRBV12-4	-	few	CASSPRRGFLSYEQYF	TGTGCCAGCAGTCCTCGAAGGGGGTTCCTCAGCTACGAGCAGTACTTC
TRBJ1-2	18	TRBV4-3	TRBD1	-	CASTQEFGSGTGGDGYTF	TGCGCCAGTACCCAAGAATTCGGCTCCGGGACAGGGGGCGATGGCTACACCTTC
TRBJ2-3	15	TRBV7-2	-	few	CASSQTARWSNTQYF	TGTGCCAGCAGCCAAACGGCCCGGTGGAGTAATACGCAGTATTTT
TRBJ2-5	14	TRBV14	-	-	CASSQGLLRETQYF	TGTGCCAGCAGCCAGGGACTTTTAAGAGAGACCCAGTACTTC
TRBJ2-7	15	TRBV15	-	-	CATSRDRSANYEQYF	TGTGCCACCAGCAGAGATCGGTCAGCTAACTACGAGCAGTACTTC
TRBJ2-2	14	TRBV7-2	-	-	CASLRGGNTGELFF	TGTGCCAGCCTGAGAGGAGGTAACACCGGGGAGCTGTTTTTT
TRBJ1-2	14	TRBV27	-	once	CASSLLPHDYGYTF	TGTGCCAGCAGTTTATTGCCCCATGACTATGGCTACACCTTC
TRBJ2-1	15	TRBV12-3/TRBV12-4	TRBD1	-	CASRSPGQGEETQFF	TGTGCCAGCAGATCACCCGGGCAGGGGGAAGAGACCCAGTTCTTC
TRBJ1-2	15	TRBV13	TRBD1	-	CASSLFGQGDYGYTF	TGTGCCAGCAGCCTATTTGGACAGGGCGACTATGGCTACACCTTC
TRBJ2-5	14	TRBV3-1	-	-	CASSRSGVKETQYF	TGTGCCAGCAGCCGGTCCGGGGTAAAGGAGACCCAGTACTTC
TRBJ2-1	14	TRBV20-1	TRBD2	few	CSATSGAPYNEQFF	TGCAGTGCTACAAGCGGGGCCCCCTACAATGAGCAGTTCTTC
TRBJ1-2	15	TRBV5-1	TRBD1	-	CASSLVQGKAYGYTF	TGCGCCAGCAGCTTGGTACAGGGGAAGGCTTATGGCTACACCTTC
TRBJ2-1	18	TRBV6-2/TRBV6-3	TRBD2	-	CASSYPEKVGGSRNEQFF	TGTGCCAGCAGTTACCCGGAGAAGGTCGGGGGGTCCCGCAATGAGCAGTTCTTC
TRBJ1-1	14	TRBV5-1	TRBD1	-	CASTQGQGNTEAFF	TGCGCCAGCACCCAGGGACAGGGAAACACTGAAGCTTTCTTT
TRBJ1-1	14	TRBV5-1	-	-	CASSLGRTHTEAFF	TGCGCCAGCAGCTTGGGAAGGACCCACACTGAAGCTTTCTTT
TRBJ1-5	13	TRBV28	-	-	CASSPRIGQPQHF	TGTGCCAGCAGTCCCCGGATCGGGCAGCCCCAGCATTTT
TRBJ2-5	13	TRBV6-2/TRBV6-3	-	-	CASSYYNQETQYF	TGTGCCAGCAGTTACTACAACCAAGAGACCCAGTACTTC
TRBJ2-3	11	TRBV29-1	-	few	CSVDFADTQYF	TGCAGCGTTGATTTTGCAGATACGCAGTATTTT
TRBJ2-1	13	TRBV5-1	-	-	CASSDNTGILPFF	TGCGCCAGCAGCGACAATACCGGGATCCTCCCGTTCTTC
TRBJ2-3	18	TRBV4-3	-	-	CASSQEVTWTVSTDTQYF	TGCGCCAGCAGCCAAGAAGTAACGTGGACAGTCAGCACAGATACGCAGTATTTT
TRBJ2-7	15	TRBV6-1	-	-	CASSGQVRLLYEQYF	TGTGCCAGCAGTGGACAGGTTCGTCTTCTCTACGAGCAGTACTTC
TRBJ2-7	14	TRBV6-2/TRBV6-3	-	-	CASSLIGGLHEQYF	TGTGCCAGCAGTTTGATTGGGGGGCTACACGAGCAGTACTTC
TRBJ1-6	14	TRBV9	-	-	CASSVSGWESPLHF	TGTGCCAGCAGCGTAAGTGGATGGGAATCACCCCTCCACTTT
TRBJ2-7	14	TRBV20-1	-	few	CSASPGSHTYEQYF	TGCAGTGCTAGCCCGGGCTCACACACCTACGAGCAGTACTTC
TRBJ2-5	16	TRBV18	TRBD1	-	CASSPSTGGPEETQYF	TGTGCCAGCTCACCATCCACAGGGGGCCCCGAAGAGACCCAGTACTTC
TRBJ2-5	13	TRBV24-1	-	once	CATSKGGGETQYF	TGTGCCACCAGTAAGGGGGGAGGGGAGACCCAGTACTTC
TRBJ1-1	14	TRBV7-2	-	-	CASSPSPPGTEAFF	TGTGCCAGCAGCCCTAGTCCGCCTGGGACTGAAGCTTTCTTT
TRBJ1-5	13	TRBV29-1	-	-	CSAPRGAREPQHF	TGCAGCGCCCCCCGGGGGGCTCGGGAGCCCCAGCATTTT
TRBJ1-4	13	TRBV20-1	-	-	CSATPTTSEKLFF	TGCAGTGCTACCCCAACAACTAGTGAAAAACTGTTTTTT
TRBJ1-1	16	TRBV11-2	-	-	CASSLGVGIMNTEAFF	TGTGCCAGCAGCTTAGGGGTCGGGATCATGAACACTGAAGCTTTCTTT
TRBJ2-3	16	TRBV2	-	-	CASTHRWGPSTDTQYF	TGTGCCAGCACGCACAGGTGGGGCCCTAGCACAGATACGCAGTATTTT
TRBJ2-5	15	TRBV20-1	TRBD2	-	CSAKSSGGFQETQYF	TGCAGTGCCAAATCTAGCGGGGGGTTCCAAGAGACCCAGTACTTC
TRBJ2-7	12	TRBV28	-	once	CASSGTPDEQYF	TGTGCCAGCAGCGGGACCCCAGACGAGCAGTACTTC
TRBJ2-7	14	TRBV6-5	TRBD1	-	CTSSPDRNSYEQYF	TGTACCAGCAGCCCGGACAGGAATTCATACGAGCAGTACTTC
TRBJ2-7	14	TRBV20-1	-	-	CSARVPPGTYEQYF	TGCAGTGCTAGAGTCCCGCCAGGGACCTACGAGCAGTACTTC
TRBJ1-6	17	TRBV12-3/TRBV12-4	-	-	CASSLARGRRHGSPLHF	TGTGCCAGCAGTTTAGCGCGCGGACGGCGTCATGGTTCACCCCTCCACTTT
TRBJ2-7	11	TRBV20-1	-	few	CSAPNYNEQYF	TGCAGTGCCCCCAACTATAACGAGCAGTACTTC
TRBJ2-7	15	TRBV4-3	-	-	CASSQDAGSIYEQYF	TGCGCCAGCAGCCAAGATGCAGGGTCGATCTACGAGCAGTACTTC
TRBJ2-5	15	TRBV6-6	-	-	CASSTTGTSKETQYF	TGTGCCAGCAGTACCACCGGGACGTCCAAGGAGACCCAGTACTTC
TRBJ2-5	15	TRBV20-1	-	few	CSARDRDSGIETQYF	TGCAGTGCTAGAGATCGGGACAGCGGGATAGAGACCCAGTACTTC
TRBJ2-4	12	TRBV4-3	-	few	CASGGPKNIQYF	TGCGCCAGCGGGGGCCCGAAAAACATTCAGTACTTC
TRBJ2-7	13	TRBV5-6	TRBD1	-	CASSRRGPYEQYF	TGTGCCAGCAGCCGCAGGGGGCCCTACGAGCAGTACTTC
TRBJ2-3	14	TRBV6-5	TRBD1	-	CATWTGGGTDTQYF	TGTGCCACCTGGACAGGGGGAGGCACAGATACGCAGTATTTT
TRBJ2-5	16	TRBV4-2	TRBD2	-	CASSHPSGGTQETQYF	TGTGCCAGCAGCCACCCTAGCGGGGGAACTCAAGAGACCCAGTACTTC
TRBJ2-4	14	TRBV12-3/TRBV12-4	TRBD1	few	CASSLNRGSDIQYF	TGTGCCAGCAGTTTAAACAGGGGGTCGGACATTCAGTACTTC
TRBJ1-2	14	TRBV9	TRBD1	-	CASSEGGTGRGYTF	TGTGCCAGCAGCGAAGGGGGCACAGGGAGAGGCTACACCTTC
TRBJ2-5	15	TRBV6-2/TRBV6-3	-	-	CASSYGRGYQGTQYF	TGTGCCAGCAGTTACGGCCGCGGATACCAAGGGACCCAGTACTTC
TRBJ2-3	13	TRBV28	-	few	CASLSGGTDTQYF	TGTGCCAGCTTAAGTGGGGGGACAGATACGCAGTATTTT
TRBJ2-1	16	TRBV20-1	-	-	CSARDLDTGAYNEQFF	TGCAGTGCTAGAGATCTCGACACGGGAGCCTACAATGAGCAGTTCTTC
TRBJ1-5	16	TRBV20-1	TRBD1	-	CSASTSSGGNGQPQHF	TGCAGTGCTAGTACGTCATCAGGGGGGAACGGCCAGCCCCAGCATTTT
TRBJ2-5	14	TRBV7-2	-	few	CASSLFVGVETQYF	TGTGCCAGCAGCTTATTTGTAGGGGTGGAGACCCAGTACTTC
TRBJ2-1	14	TRBV6-5	TRBD1	few	CASSYGQGVDEQFF	TGTGCCAGCAGTTACGGACAGGGGGTCGATGAGCAGTTCTTC
TRBJ2-7	20	TRBV21-1	-	few	CASTPPRWQGMTPYSYEQYF	TGTGCCAGCACACCCCCACGGTGGCAGGGTATGACCCCATACTCCTACGAGCAGTACTTC
TRBJ1-1	15	TRBV7-9	-	-	CASSSPEARFPEAFF	TGTGCCAGCAGCTCCCCGGAGGCCAGATTCCCTGAAGCTTTCTTT